The clone carrying this TCR beta chain was detected many times. The V gene lost 5 bases and the J gene lost 4 bases, with 17 bases spanning the gap. The CDR3 contains 15 residues. CDR1 is LGHDT, CDR2 YNNKEL, per germline (reference sequence). A single record per CDR3 protein comes from TCRdb applying MiXCR to the 5' RACE reads. The sample holds 66,000 or so distinct CDR3 sequences, 3.5% to 5.5% seen once. These data belong to a study of neurological immune-mediated disorders. The sequencing sample was made of PBMCs. The chain is built from TRBV3-1 and TRBJ1-1; D unclear. The receptor was isolated from a man aged 25 to 40 with multiple sclerosis. The CDR3, as DNA: TGTGCCAGCAGCTGGGCCATGGGTCGGGGCACTGAAGCTTTCTTT. It translates to CASSWAMGRGTEAFF.